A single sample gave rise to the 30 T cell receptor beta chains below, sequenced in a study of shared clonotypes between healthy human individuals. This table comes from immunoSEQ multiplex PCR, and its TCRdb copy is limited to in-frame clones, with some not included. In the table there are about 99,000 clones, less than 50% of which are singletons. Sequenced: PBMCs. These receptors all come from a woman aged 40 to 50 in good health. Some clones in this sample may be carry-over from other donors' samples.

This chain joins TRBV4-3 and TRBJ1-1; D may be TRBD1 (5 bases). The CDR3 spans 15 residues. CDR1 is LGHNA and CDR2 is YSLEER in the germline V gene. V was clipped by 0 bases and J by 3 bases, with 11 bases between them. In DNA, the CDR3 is TGCGCCAGCAGCCAAGATTTCGCGGGGCACACTGAAGCTTTCTTT. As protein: CASSQDFAGHTEAFF.

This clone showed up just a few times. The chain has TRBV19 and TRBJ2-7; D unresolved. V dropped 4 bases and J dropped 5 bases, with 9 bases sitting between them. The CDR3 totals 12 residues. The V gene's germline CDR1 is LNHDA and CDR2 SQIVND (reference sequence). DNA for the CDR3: TGTGCCAGTAGTACCAGATTAGACGAGCAGTACTTC. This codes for CASSTRLDEQYF.

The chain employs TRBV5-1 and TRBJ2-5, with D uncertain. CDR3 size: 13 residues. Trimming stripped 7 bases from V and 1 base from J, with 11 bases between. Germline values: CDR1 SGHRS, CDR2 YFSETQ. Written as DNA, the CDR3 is TGCGCCAGCTCTCCGGGTTCCCAAGAGACCCAGTACTTC. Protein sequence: CASSPGSQETQYF.

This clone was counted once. As DNA, the CDR3 is TGTGCCTGGACAGGGCTGGACGAGCAGTACTTC. Translating it yields CAWTGLDEQYF. The chain uses TRBV30 and TRBJ2-7; possible D gene TRBD1, 5 bases. Germline V gives CDR1 GTSNPN, CDR2 SVGIG (reference sequence). Trimming removed 4 bases from V and 5 bases from J, with 9 bases in between. The CDR3 is made up of 11 amino acids.

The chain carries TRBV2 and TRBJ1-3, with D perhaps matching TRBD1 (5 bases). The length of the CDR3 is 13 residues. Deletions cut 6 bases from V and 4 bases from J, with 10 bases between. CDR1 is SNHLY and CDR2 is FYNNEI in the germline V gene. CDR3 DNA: TGTGCCAGCAGAGGGGCTCCCGGAAACACCATATATTTT. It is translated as CASRGAPGNTIYF.

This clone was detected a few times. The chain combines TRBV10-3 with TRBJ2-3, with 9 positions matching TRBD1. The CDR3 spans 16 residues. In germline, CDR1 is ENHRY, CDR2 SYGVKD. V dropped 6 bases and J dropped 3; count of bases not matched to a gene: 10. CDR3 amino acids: CAIRQTLQGATDTQYF. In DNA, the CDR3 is TGTGCCATCAGACAAACCTTACAGGGGGCTACAGATACGCAGTATTTT.

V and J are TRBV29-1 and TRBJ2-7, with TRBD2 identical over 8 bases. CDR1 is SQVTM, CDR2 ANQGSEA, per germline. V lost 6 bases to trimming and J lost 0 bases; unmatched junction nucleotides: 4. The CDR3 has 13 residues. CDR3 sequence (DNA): TGCAGCGTCGGCAGCGGGAGCTCCTACGAGCAGTACTTC. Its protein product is CSVGSGSSYEQYF.

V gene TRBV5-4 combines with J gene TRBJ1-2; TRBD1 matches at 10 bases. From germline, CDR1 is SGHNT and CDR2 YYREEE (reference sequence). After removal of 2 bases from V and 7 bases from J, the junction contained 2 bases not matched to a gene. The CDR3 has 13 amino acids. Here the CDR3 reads CASSFRDRGGYTF. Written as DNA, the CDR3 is TGTGCCAGCAGCTTCCGGGACAGGGGTGGCTACACCTTC. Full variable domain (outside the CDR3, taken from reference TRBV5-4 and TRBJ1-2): ETGVTQSPTHLIKTRGQQVTLRCSSQSGHNTVSWYQQALGQGPQFIFQYYREEENGRGNFPPRFSGLQFPNYSSELNVNALELDDSALYLCASSFRDRGGYTFGSGTRLTVV.

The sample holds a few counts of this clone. In DNA form, the CDR3 reads TGTGCCAGCAGTGTTACAGGGAACGGCGAGCAGTACTTC. It is translated as CASSVTGNGEQYF. This rearrangement joins TRBV2 to TRBJ2-7; D perhaps matches TRBD1 (6 bases). The CDR3 extends over 13 amino acids. Per the germline V gene, CDR1 is SNHLY and CDR2 is FYNNEI. Trimming left V 4 bases short and J 6 bases short, with 13 bases between. The variable domain in full, with the rest retrieved from reference TRBV2 and TRBJ2-7, is EPEVTQTPSHQVTQMGQEVILRCVPISNHLYFYWYRQILGQKVEFLVSFYNNEISEKSEIFDDQFSVERPDGSNFTLKIRSTKLEDSAMYFCASSVTGNGEQYFGPGTRLTVT.

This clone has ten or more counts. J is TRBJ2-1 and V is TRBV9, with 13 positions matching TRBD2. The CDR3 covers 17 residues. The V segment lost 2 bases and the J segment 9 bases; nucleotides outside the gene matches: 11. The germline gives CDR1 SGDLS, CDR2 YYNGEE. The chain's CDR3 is CASSVAGTSGNRGEQFF. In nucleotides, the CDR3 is TGTGCCAGCAGCGTCGCCGGGACTAGCGGGAACCGTGGTGAGCAGTTCTTC.

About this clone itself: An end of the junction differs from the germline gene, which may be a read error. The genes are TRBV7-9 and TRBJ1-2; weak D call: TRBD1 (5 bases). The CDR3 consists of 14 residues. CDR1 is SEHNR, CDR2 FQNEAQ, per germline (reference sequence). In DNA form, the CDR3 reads TGTGTCAGCAGCTTAGGGGTTGGGGGCTATGGCTACACCTTC. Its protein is CVSSLGVGGYGYTF.

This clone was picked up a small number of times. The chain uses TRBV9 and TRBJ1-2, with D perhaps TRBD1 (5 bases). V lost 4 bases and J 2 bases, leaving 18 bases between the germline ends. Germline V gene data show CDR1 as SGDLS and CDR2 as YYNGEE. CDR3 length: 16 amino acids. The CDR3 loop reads CASSIPLGATNYGYTF. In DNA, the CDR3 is TGTGCCAGCAGCATCCCCCTCGGGGCCACCAACTATGGCTACACCTTC.

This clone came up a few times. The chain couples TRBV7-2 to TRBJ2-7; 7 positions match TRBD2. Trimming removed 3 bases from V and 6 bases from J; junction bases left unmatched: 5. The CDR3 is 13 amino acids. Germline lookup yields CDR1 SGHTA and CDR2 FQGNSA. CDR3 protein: CASSFGGRAEQYF. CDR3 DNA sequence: TGTGCCAGCAGCTTTGGGGGGAGGGCCGAGCAGTACTTC. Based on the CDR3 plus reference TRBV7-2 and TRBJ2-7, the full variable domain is GAGVSQSPSNKVTEKGKDVELRCDPISGHTALYWYRQSLGQGLEFLIYFQGNSAPDKSGLPSDRFSAERTGGSVSTLTIQRTQQEDSAVYLCASSFGGRAEQYFGPGTRLTVT.

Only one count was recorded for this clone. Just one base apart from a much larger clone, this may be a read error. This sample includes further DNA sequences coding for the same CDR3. The CDR3 region is CSVVFLLEPTIAEVAGYTDTQYF. DNA of the CDR3: TGCAGCGTTGTGTTCCTCCTCGAACCAACCATTGCTGAGGTGGCTGGTTACACAGATACGCAGTATTTT. The chain links TRBV29-1 to TRBJ2-3; D not resolved. V was clipped by 4 bases and J by 2 bases, with 40 bases between them. The CDR3 contains 23 residues. Germline-derived CDR1 and CDR2 are SQVTM and ANQGSEA.

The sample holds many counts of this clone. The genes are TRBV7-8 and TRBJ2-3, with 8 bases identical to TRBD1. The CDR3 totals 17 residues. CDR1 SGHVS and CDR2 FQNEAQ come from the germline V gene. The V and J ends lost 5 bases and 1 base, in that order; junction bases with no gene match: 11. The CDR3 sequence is CASSGVRRGQGTDTQYF. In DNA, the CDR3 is TGTGCCAGCAGCGGGGTGAGAAGGGGACAGGGCACAGATACGCAGTATTTT.

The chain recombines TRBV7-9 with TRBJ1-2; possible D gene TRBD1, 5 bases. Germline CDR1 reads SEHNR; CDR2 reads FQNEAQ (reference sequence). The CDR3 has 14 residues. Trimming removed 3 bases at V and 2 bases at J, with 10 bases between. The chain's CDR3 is CASSFGTSNYGYTF. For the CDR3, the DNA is TGTGCCAGCAGCTTCGGGACTTCCAACTATGGCTACACCTTC.

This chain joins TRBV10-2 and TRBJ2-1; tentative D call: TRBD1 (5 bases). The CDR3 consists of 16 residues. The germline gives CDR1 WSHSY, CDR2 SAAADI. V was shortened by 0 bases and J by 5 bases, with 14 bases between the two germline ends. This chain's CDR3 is CASSESGAGSHNEQFF. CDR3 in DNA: TGCGCCAGCAGTGAGTCTGGGGCAGGGTCGCACAATGAGCAGTTCTTC.

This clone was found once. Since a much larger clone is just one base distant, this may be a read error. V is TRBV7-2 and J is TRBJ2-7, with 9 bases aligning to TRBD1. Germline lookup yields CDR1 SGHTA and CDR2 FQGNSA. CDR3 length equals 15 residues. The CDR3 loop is CASSFGQGSSHEQYF. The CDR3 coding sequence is TGTGCCAGCAGCTTTGGACAGGGGTCCTCCCACGAGCAGTACTTC. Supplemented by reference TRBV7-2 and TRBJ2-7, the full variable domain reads GAGVSQSPSNKVTEKGKDVELRCDPISGHTALYWYRQSLGQGLEFLIYFQGNSAPDKSGLPSDRFSAERTGGSVSTLTIQRTQQEDSAVYLCASSFGQGSSHEQYFGPGTRLTVT.

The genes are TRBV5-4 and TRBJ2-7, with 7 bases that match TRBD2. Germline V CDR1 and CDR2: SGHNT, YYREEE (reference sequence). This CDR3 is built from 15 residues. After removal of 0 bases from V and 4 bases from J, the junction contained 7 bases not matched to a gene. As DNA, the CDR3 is TGTGCCAGCAGCTTGGGGGGAGGGGAATTTTACGAGCAGTACTTC. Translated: CASSLGGGEFYEQYF.

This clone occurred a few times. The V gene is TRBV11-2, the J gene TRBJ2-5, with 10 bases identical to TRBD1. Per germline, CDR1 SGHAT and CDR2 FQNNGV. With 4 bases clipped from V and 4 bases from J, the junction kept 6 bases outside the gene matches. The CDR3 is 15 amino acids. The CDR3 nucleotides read TGTGCCAGCAGCTCCACGGGACAGGGGACAGAGACCCAGTACTTC. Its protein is CASSSTGQGTETQYF.

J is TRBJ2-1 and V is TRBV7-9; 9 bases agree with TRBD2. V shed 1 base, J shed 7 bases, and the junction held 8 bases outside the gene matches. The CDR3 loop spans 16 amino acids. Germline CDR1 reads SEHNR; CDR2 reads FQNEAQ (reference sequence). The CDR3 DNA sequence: TGTGCCAGCAGCTTAGGAGGCGGGAGGGCCCTGAATGAGCAGTTCTTC. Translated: CASSLGGGRALNEQFF.

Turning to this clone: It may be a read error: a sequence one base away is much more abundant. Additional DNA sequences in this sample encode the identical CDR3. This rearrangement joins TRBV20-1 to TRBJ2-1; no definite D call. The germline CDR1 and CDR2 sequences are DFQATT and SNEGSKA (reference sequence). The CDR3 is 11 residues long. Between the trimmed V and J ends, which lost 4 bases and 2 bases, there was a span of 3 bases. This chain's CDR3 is CSAMPYNEQFF. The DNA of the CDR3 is TGCAGTGCTATGCCCTACAATGAGCAGTTCTTC.

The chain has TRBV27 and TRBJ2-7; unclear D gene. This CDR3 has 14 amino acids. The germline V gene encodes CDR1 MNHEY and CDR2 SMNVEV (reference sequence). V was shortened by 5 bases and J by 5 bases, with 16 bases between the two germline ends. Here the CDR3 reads CASSPSTPSNEQYF. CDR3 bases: TGTGCCAGCAGTCCTTCGACACCCTCTAACGAGCAGTACTTC.

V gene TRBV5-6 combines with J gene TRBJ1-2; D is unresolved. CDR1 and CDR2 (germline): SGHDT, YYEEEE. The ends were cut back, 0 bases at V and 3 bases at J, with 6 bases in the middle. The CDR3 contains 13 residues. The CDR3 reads CASSLAGHYGYTF. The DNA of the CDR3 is TGTGCCAGCAGCTTGGCTGGGCACTATGGCTACACCTTC.

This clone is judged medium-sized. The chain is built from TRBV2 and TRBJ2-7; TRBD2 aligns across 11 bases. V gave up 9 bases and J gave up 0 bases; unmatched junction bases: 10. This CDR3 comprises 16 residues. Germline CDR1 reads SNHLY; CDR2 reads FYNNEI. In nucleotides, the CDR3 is TGTGCCAGTAAGGGACTAGCGGTAACTGACTCCTACGAGCAGTACTTC. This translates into CASKGLAVTDSYEQYF.

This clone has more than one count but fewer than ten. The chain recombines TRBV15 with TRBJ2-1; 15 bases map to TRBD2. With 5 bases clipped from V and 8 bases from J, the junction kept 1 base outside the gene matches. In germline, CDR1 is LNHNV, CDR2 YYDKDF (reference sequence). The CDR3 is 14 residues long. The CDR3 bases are TGTGCCACCAGCGGACTAGCGGGAGGGGATGAGCAGTTCTTC. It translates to CATSGLAGGDEQFF.

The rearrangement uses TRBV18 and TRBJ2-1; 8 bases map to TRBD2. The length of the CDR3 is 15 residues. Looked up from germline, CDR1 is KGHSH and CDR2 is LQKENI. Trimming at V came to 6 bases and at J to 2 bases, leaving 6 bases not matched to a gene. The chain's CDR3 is CASSPSGGPYNEQFF. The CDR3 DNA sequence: TGTGCCAGCTCCCCCAGCGGGGGTCCCTACAATGAGCAGTTCTTC.

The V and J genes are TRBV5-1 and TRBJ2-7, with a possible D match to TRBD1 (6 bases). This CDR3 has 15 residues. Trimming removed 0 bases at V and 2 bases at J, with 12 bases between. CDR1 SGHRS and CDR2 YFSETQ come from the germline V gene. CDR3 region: CASSLGRQETYEQYF. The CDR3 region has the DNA TGCGCCAGCAGCTTGGGACGACAGGAGACCTACGAGCAGTACTTC.

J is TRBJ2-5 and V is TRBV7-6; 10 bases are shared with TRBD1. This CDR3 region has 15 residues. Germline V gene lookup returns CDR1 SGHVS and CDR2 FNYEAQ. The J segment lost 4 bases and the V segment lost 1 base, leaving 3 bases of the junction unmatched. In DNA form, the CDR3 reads TGTGCCAGCAGCTTAGTGGACAGGGGGGGAGAGACCCAGTACTTC. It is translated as CASSLVDRGGETQYF.

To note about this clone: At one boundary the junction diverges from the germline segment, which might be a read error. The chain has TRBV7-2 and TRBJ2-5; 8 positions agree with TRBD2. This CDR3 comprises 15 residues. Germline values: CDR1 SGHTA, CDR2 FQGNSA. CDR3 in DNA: TGTGCCAGCAGCCGGTCTGGACTAGCCGAAGAGACCCGGTACTTC. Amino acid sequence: CASSRSGLAEETRYF.